This T cell receptor beta chain was sequenced for a study of cytomegalovirus exposure and HLA in healthy donors. Study background: In an early release, HLA-typed donors contributed tens of millions of unique TCR sequences. Of all 400 or so donors who were genotyped, under 90% belonged to the Caucasian-associated ancestry cluster.

The sample holds one count of this clone. In the PCR, 60 Vbeta and 13 Jbeta primers were used. Using immunoSEQ multiplex PCR, the repertoire was profiled, and TCRdb retains in-frame clones only, with some absent. Here the sample spans roughly 180,000 clones, 75% to 85% being singletons. The V gene lost 5 bases and the J gene lost 5 bases, with 20 bases spanning the gap. This CDR3 has 16 amino acids. The germline gives CDR1 MNHEY, CDR2 SMNVEV (reference sequence). The receptor comes from a man between 18 and 35 years old in good health and CMV-seronegative. This rearrangement joins TRBV27 to TRBJ2-3; D perhaps matches TRBD2 (5 bases). What was sequenced was PBMCs. In nucleotides, the CDR3 is TGTGCCAGCAGTCTCTTCTCCTACCGGGGTGGAGATACGCAGTATTTT. Translated, it gives CASSLFSYRGGDTQYF.